The T cell receptor (beta chain) under discussion was sequenced for a study of blood T cell repertoires in COVID-19 (dated by TCRdb to the early 2020s). Looking at the study overall: The collaborator samples originated in the United States, Italy and Spain and spanned the acute and convalescent phases of COVID-19. Where available, HLA class I and class II types were obtained from metadata supplied by the sample provider rather than from assay-based typing. Nearly every sample came with metadata listing a de-identified subject ID, COVID-19 status, age in years and sex. The prospective study material was composed of cDNA or gDNA derived from T cells, B-cell-depleted T cells, or PBMCs. Subjects who had been exposed to COVID-19, were actively infected with it, or had recovered from it provided the deeply sampled blood TCRbeta repertoires that made up the dataset. The repertoires were made available in a free public database intended to serve as a resource for research on the immune response to SARS-CoV-2. The samples were drawn from two sources: the first 160 participants of the ongoing ImmuneRACE study, and 1,000 to 1,500 subjects contributed by 6 global collaborators.

Comment on this clone: There is no known antigen for this receptor. Nothing much larger sits one base from this clone, and base qualities are not available.

Collaborating institutions collected whole blood in K2EDTA tubes following their own protocols. For TCRbeta analysis, collaborator samples were shipped as frozen whole blood, as isolated PBMCs, or as DNA extracted from either sample type. The CDR3 runs 13 amino acids, cysteine and phenylalanine included. This entry keeps only the CDR3 DNA: 39 bases, framed from base 1. A distance of 9 bases separates the germline ends of V and J, which lose 3 bases and 6 bases respectively. General study outcomes and caveats: How much clinical and demographic metadata was included differed by source and by participant, and the metadata was provided uncurated.

TCRbeta CDR3 regions were amplified from genomic DNA using the immunoSEQ Assay, a bias-controlled multiplex PCR. The authors' pipeline ran thus. The number of nucleated cells in each sample was estimated from the amplification of reference gene primers within the assay. To quantify the absolute abundance of each unique TCRbeta CDR3 rearrangement, sequence reads were collapsed and filtered. For each sample, productive Simpson clonality was calculated as the square root of Simpson's diversity index over productive rearrangements. TCRdb retrieved this table from immuneACCESS and kept in-frame rearrangements only. Not all clones are present; in checked studies, unresolved V genes account for under half, and no reason is known for the remainder. D and trimming come from the DNA, and the V and J calls and clone size come from that table. This sample gives approximately 300,000 clones in total; roughly 90% of them show up just once. The leading ten clones occupy 4% of the sample.

Here the chain combines TRBV12-3 or TRBV12-4 and TRBJ1-5; the D gene is perhaps TRBD1, on 5 matching bases. Sequenced input: peripheral blood. The sequence was obtained from a woman aged 45-60 years with active or convalescent COVID-19. At the DNA level, the sequence is TGTGCCAGCAGTTTGGGGGGAACTCAGCCCCAGCATTTT. The translation is CASSLGGTQPQHF.